This record looks at one T cell receptor (beta chain) sequence and its context. Antigen specificity is unknown. This table comes from immunoSEQ multiplex PCR, and its TCRdb copy is limited to in-frame clones, with some not included. The data hold roughly 40,000 clones, with nearly 90% observed a single time. This entry belongs to a study of OX40 agonist ivuxolimab in advanced cancers. Study as a whole: Every 2 weeks, ivuxolimab was infused into the patients intravenously at between 0.01 and 10 mg/kg. The mean age was roughly 60 years, ranging from 23 to 79, with less than 90% of participants male. Dose-escalation patients were diagnosed with hepatocellular carcinoma, melanoma, renal cell cancer or head and neck cancer. Study findings and constraints: Clonal expansion from baseline to week 6 occurred in both CD4+ and CD8+ T cells.

The V segment lost 3 bases and the J segment 3 bases; nucleotides outside the gene matches: 3. The CDR3 totals 15 residues. Germline assignment: CDR1 GTSNPN and CDR2 SVGIG (reference sequence). The V call is TRBV30, the J call TRBJ2-6, with 9 bases matching TRBD1. Sequencing was performed on CD4+ or CD8+ T cells sorted from blood, taken in a trial of the OX40 agonist ivuxolimab. This receptor was identified in an adult with an advanced solid tumor such as melanoma, head and neck, liver or kidney cancer. CDR3 loop: CAWSRDRVGANVLTF. DNA of the CDR3: TGTGCCTGGAGCCGGGACAGGGTTGGGGCCAACGTCCTGACTTTC.